This TCR beta chain originates from a study of T cells after yellow fever vaccination. About the study: When fractions had low cell numbers, they were prepared with SMART-Seq v4 Ultra Low Input.

Study-wide results and caveats: Overall, a small share of clonotypes was seen in both CD4 and CD8 compartments. Primary-vaccination clones mostly resurfaced post-booster (nearly 97% CD4, under 90% CD8). Abundant contaminating clonotypes from the bulk population could appear in FACS-sorted repertoires.

TCRdb processed the 5' RACE reads anew with MiXCR; each CDR3 protein has one entry. The sample contains about 400,000 distinct CDR3 sequences, about 6.2% of which appear only once. This CDR3 is 14 amino acids long. Trimming removed 5 bases at V and 0 bases at J, with 11 bases between. Germline-derived CDR1 and CDR2 are MNHEY and SVGEGT. This clonotype was observed many times. Its cognate antigen is unknown. The chain employs TRBV6-2 or TRBV6-3 and TRBJ2-7, with D unclear. Here the sequenced sample was PBMCs, taken 5 days after the yellow fever booster vaccination. The clonotype originates from a man aged 25 to 40 who received the YFV17D yellow fever vaccine. The CDR3 sequence is CASSKEPSSYEQYF. DNA of the CDR3: TGTGCCAGCAGTAAGGAACCTAGCTCCTACGAGCAGTACTTC.